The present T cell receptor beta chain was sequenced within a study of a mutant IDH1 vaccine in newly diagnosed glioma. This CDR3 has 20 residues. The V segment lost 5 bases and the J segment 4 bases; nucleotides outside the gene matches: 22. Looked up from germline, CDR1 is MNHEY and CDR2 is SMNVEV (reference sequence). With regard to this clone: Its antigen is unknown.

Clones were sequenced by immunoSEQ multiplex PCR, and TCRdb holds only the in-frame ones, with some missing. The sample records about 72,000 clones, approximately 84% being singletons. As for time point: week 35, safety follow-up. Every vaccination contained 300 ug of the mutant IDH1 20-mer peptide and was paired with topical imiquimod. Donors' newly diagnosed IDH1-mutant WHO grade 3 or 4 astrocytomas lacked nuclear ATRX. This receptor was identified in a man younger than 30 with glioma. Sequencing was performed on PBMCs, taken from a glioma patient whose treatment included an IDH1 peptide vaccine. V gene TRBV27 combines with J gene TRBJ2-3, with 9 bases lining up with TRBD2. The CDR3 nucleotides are TGTGCCAGCAGTCCCCGTCCTCCGGGACTAGCTTACGTAACGGCAGATACGCAGTATTTT. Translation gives CASSPRPPGLAYVTADTQYF.